The rows below give T cell receptor beta chains drawn from one sample of a study of response to subunit inactivated influenza vaccine. TCRdb used MiXCR to reprocess the RT-PCR reads, holding one entry per CDR3 protein. Of hundreds of thousands of distinct CDR3 sequences in the sample, under 20% were seen once. The specimen was PBMCs from blood, collected about 5 days after vaccination. These receptors all come from a man in his fifties who received an inactivated influenza vaccine. Both conserved end residues are part of each CDR3. Fields, in order: J gene, clone size, V gene, D gene, CDR3 DNA, CDR3 protein. D genes are given only for firm matches. Not every row has a clone size; where given, it reads once, few, many or a size class.

J gene: TRBJ1-4; clone size: few; V gene: TRBV6-5; D gene: .; CDR3 DNA: TGTGCCAGCAGTTACTCGGTCAGGGTGGGTGAAAAACTGTTTTTT; CDR3 protein: CASSYSVRVGEKLFF
J gene: TRBJ2-5; clone size: .; V gene: TRBV7-9; D gene: TRBD2; CDR3 DNA: TGTGCCAGCACCTTTAGCGGGAGCCCCCAAGAGACCCAGTACTTC; CDR3 protein: CASTFSGSPQETQYF
J gene: TRBJ1-2; clone size: .; V gene: TRBV4-2; D gene: .; CDR3 DNA: TGTGCCATGGGCCCCGGGCTCCTCTGCTATGGCTACACCTTC; CDR3 protein: CAMGPGLLCYGYTF
J gene: TRBJ1-2; clone size: many; V gene: TRBV20-1; D gene: .; CDR3 DNA: TGCAGTGCCCAGAACGTCTGGGGCTACACCTTC; CDR3 protein: CSAQNVWGYTF
J gene: TRBJ2-3; clone size: few; V gene: TRBV7-9; D gene: .; CDR3 DNA: TGTGCCAGCAGCTTAGGTGGGGGGCGCACAGATACGCAGTATTTT; CDR3 protein: CASSLGGGRTDTQYF
J gene: TRBJ2-3; clone size: many; V gene: TRBV12-3/TRBV12-4; D gene: .; CDR3 DNA: TGTGCCAGCAGTTTGTCTGTTTTGGATACGCAGTATTTT; CDR3 protein: CASSLSVLDTQYF
J gene: TRBJ2-1; clone size: .; V gene: TRBV6-2/TRBV6-3; D gene: TRBD2; CDR3 DNA: TGTGCCAGCAGTTCGCAGACTCGAGCGGGACAGTTCTTC; CDR3 protein: CASSSQTRAGQFF
J gene: TRBJ2-1; clone size: .; V gene: TRBV20-1; D gene: TRBD2; CDR3 DNA: TGCAGTGCTAGAATGGCGCTAGCGGGAATAATGGGGAATGAGCAGTTCTTC; CDR3 protein: CSARMALAGIMGNEQFF
J gene: TRBJ2-7; clone size: .; V gene: TRBV12-3/TRBV12-4; D gene: TRBD2; CDR3 DNA: TGTGCCAGCAGCCCTACCGGGACTAGCGAAGAGCAGTACTTC; CDR3 protein: CASSPTGTSEEQYF
J gene: TRBJ1-3; clone size: few; V gene: TRBV7-2; D gene: .; CDR3 DNA: TGTGCCAGCAGCCCGAAACCCTCCTCTGGAAACACCATATATTTT; CDR3 protein: CASSPKPSSGNTIYF
J gene: TRBJ2-3; clone size: few; V gene: TRBV4-3; D gene: TRBD2; CDR3 DNA: TGCGCCAGCAGCCAAGGGACTAGCGGGAGGGCCGGCACAGATACGCAGTATTTT; CDR3 protein: CASSQGTSGRAGTDTQYF
J gene: TRBJ1-6; clone size: few; V gene: TRBV20-1; D gene: .; CDR3 DNA: TGCAGTGCTAGAGATTGGCAGGGCTATAATTCACCCCTCCACTTT; CDR3 protein: CSARDWQGYNSPLHF